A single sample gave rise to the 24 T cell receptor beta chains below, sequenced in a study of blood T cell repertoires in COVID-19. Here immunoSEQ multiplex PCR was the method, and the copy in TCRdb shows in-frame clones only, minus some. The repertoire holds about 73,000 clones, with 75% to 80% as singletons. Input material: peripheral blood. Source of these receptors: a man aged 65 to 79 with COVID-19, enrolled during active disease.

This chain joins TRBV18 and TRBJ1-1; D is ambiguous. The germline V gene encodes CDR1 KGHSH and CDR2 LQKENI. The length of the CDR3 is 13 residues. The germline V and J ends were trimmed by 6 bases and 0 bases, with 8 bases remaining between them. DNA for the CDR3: TGTGCCAGCTCCGACACTTTGAACACTGAAGCTTTCTTT. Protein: CASSDTLNTEAFF.

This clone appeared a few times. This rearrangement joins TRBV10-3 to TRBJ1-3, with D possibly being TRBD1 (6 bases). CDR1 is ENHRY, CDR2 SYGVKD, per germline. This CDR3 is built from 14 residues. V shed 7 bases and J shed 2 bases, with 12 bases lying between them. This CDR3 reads CAIMDSKAGNTIYF. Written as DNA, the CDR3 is TGTGCCATCATGGACAGTAAGGCTGGAAACACCATATATTTT.

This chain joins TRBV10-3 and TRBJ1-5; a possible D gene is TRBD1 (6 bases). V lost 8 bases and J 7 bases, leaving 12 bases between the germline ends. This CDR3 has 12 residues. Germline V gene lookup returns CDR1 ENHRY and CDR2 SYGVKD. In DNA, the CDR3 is TGTGCCATCGGGGGCGTTGGCCAGCCCCAGCATTTT. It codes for CAIGGVGQPQHF.

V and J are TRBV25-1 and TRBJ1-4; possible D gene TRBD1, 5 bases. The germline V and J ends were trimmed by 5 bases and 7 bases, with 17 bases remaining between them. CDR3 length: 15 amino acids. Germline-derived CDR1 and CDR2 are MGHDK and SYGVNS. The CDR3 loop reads CASSIVGHRSEKLFF. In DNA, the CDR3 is TGTGCCAGCAGTATAGTCGGACATCGCAGTGAAAAACTGTTTTTT.

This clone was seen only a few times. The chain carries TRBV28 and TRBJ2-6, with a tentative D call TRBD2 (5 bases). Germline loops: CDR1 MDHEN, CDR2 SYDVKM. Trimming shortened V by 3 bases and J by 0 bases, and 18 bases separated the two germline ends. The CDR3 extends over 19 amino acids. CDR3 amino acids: CASSFTDGIFYSGANVLTF. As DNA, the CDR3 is TGTGCCAGCAGTTTCACCGACGGGATTTTTTACTCTGGGGCCAACGTCCTGACTTTC.

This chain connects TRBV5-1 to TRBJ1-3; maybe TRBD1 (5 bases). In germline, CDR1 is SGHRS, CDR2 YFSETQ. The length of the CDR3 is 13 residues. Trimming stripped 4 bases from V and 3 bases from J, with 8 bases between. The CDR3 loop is CASSHDSGNTIYF. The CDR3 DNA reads TGCGCCAGCAGCCATGACAGTGGAAACACCATATATTTT. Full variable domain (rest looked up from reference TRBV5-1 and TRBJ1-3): KAGVTQTPRYLIKTRGQQVTLSCSPISGHRSVSWYQQTPGQGLQFLFEYFSETQRNKGNFPGRFSGRQFSNSRSEMNVSTLELGDSALYLCASSHDSGNTIYFGEGSWLTVV.

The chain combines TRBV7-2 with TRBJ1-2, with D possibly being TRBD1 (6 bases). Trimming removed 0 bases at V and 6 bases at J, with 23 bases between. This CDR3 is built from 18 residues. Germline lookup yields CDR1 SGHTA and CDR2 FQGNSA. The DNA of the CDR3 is TGTGCCAGCAGCTTAGCGTTTAATAGGGCAGGGGATCAGGATGGCTACACCTTC. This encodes CASSLAFNRAGDQDGYTF.

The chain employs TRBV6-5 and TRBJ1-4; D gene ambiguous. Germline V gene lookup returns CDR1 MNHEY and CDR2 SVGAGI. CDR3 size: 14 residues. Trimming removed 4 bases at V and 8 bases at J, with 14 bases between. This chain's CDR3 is CASSSTGLEEKLFF. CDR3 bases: TGTGCCAGCAGTTCGACTGGGTTAGAAGAAAAACTGTTTTTT.

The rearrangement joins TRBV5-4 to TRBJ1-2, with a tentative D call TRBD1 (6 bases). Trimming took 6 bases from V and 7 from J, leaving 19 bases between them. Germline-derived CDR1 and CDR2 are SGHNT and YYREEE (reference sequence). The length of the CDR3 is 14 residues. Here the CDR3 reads CASTHRDIVIGYTF. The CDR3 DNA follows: TGTGCCAGCACTCACCGGGACATCGTCATTGGCTACACCTTC.

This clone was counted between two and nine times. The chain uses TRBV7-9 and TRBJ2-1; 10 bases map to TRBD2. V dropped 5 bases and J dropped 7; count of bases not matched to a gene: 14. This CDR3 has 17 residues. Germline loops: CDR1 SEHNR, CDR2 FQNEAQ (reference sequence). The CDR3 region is CASSDPQAGGPRNEQFF. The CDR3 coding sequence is TGTGCCAGCAGCGACCCCCAAGCGGGAGGGCCGCGGAATGAGCAGTTCTTC.

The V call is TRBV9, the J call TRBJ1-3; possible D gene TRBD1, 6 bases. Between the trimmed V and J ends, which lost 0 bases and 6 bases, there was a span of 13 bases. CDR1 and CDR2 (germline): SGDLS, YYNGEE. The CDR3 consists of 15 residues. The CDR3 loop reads CASSVAPGAENTIYF. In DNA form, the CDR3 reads TGTGCCAGCAGCGTAGCTCCAGGGGCCGAAAACACCATATATTTT. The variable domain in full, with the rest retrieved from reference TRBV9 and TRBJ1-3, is DSGVTQTPKHLITATGQRVTLRCSPRSGDLSVYWYQQSLDQGLQFLIQYYNGEERAKGNILERFSAQQFPDLHSELNLSSLELGDSALYFCASSVAPGAENTIYFGEGSWLTVV.

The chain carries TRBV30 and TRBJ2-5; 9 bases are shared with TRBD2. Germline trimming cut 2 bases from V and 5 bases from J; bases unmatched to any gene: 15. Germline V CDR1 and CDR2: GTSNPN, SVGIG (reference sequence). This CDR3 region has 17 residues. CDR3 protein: CAWSRRLTIAGEETQYF. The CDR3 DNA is TGTGCCTGGAGTAGGCGACTCACGATAGCGGGAGAGGAGACCCAGTACTTC.

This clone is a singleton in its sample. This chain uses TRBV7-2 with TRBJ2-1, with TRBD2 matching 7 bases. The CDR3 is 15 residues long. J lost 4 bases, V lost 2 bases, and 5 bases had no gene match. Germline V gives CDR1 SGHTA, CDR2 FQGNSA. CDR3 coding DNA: TGTGCCAGCAGCTTACTGGCGGGAGCATACAATGAGCAGTTCTTC. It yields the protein CASSLLAGAYNEQFF.

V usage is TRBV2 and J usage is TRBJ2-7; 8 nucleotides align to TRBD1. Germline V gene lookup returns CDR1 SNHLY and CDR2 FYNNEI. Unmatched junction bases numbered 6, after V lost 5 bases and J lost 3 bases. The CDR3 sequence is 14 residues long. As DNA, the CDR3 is TGTGCCAGCAGTTCAGGGGGCGAAAACTACGAGCAGTACTTC. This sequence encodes CASSSGGENYEQYF.

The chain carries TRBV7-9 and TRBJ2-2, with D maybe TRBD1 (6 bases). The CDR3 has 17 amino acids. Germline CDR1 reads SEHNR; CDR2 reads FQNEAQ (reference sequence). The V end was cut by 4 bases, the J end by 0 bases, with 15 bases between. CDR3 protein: CASSSYPGQTNTGELFF. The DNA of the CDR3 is TGTGCCAGCAGCTCTTACCCGGGACAAACGAACACCGGGGAGCTGTTTTTT.

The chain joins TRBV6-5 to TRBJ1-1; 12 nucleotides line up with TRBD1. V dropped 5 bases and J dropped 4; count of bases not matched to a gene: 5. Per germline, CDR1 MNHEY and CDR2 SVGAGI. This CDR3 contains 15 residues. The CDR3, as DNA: TGTGCCAGCAGTAAGGGACAGGGGGCAGTCACTGAAGCTTTCTTT. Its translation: CASSKGQGAVTEAFF.

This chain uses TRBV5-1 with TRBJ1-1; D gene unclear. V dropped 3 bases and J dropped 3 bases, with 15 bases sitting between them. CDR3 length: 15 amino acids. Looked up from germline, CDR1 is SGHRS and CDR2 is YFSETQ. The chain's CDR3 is CASSSTTVPYTEAFF. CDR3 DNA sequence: TGCGCCAGCAGCTCCACAACAGTACCGTACACTGAAGCTTTCTTT.

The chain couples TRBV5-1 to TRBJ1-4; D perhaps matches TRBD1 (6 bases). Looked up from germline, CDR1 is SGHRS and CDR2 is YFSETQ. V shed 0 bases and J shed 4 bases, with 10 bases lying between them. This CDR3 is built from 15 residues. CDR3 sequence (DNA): TGCGCCAGCAGCTTGGGGGGGCCCCTTAATGAAAAACTGTTTTTT. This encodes CASSLGGPLNEKLFF. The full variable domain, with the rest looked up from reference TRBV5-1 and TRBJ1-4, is KAGVTQTPRYLIKTRGQQVTLSCSPISGHRSVSWYQQTPGQGLQFLFEYFSETQRNKGNFPGRFSGRQFSNSRSEMNVSTLELGDSALYLCASSLGGPLNEKLFFGSGTQLSVL.

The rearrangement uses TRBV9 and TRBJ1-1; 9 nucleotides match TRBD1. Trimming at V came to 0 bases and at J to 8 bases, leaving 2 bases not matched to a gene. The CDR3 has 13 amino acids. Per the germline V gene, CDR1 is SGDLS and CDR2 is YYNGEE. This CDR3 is CASSVVGTGEAFF. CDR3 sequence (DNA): TGTGCCAGCAGCGTAGTCGGGACAGGGGAAGCTTTCTTT. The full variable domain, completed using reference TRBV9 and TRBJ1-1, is DSGVTQTPKHLITATGQRVTLRCSPRSGDLSVYWYQQSLDQGLQFLIQYYNGEERAKGNILERFSAQQFPDLHSELNLSSLELGDSALYFCASSVVGTGEAFFGQGTRLTVV.

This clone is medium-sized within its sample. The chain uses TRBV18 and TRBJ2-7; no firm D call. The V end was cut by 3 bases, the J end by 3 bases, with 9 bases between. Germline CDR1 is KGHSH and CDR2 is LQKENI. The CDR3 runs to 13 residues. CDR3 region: CASSPAPFYEQYF. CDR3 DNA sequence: TGTGCCAGCTCACCGGCTCCATTCTACGAGCAGTACTTC.

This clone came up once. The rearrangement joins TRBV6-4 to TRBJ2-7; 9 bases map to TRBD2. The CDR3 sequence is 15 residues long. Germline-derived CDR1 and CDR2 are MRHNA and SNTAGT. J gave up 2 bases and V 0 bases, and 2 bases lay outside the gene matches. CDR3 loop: CASSDSLAGTYEQYF. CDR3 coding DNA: TGTGCCAGCAGTGACTCCCTAGCGGGGACCTACGAGCAGTACTTC.

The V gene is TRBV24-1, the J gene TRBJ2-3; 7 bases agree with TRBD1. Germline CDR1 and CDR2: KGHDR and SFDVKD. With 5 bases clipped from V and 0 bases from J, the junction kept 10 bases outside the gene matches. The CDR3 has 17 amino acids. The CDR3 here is CATSAPDRASSTDTQYF. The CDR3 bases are TGTGCCACCAGTGCCCCTGACAGGGCGTCTAGCACAGATACGCAGTATTTT.

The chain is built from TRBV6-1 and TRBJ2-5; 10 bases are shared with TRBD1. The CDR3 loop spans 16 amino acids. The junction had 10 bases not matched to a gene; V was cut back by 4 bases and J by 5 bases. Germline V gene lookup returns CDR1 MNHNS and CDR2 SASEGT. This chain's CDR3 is CASSAAGTGVRETQYF. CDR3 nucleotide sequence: TGTGCCAGCAGTGCCGCCGGGACAGGGGTAAGGGAGACCCAGTACTTC.

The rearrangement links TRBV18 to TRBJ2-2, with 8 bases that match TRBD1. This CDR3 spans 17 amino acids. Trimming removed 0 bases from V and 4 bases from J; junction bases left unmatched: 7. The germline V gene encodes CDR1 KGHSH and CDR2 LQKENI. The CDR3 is CASSPPGRGPVTGELFF. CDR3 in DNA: TGTGCCAGCTCACCACCCGGCAGGGGGCCAGTCACCGGGGAGCTGTTTTTT.